This T cell receptor (beta chain) derives from a study of radiotherapy plus CTLA-4 blockade in lung cancer listed by TCRdb under 2018. Regarding the research as a whole: Among enrolled patients, under 20% had an objective response and 25% to 35% reached disease control. What the work shows at the level of the full study, not this receptor alone: After treatment with radiotherapy and ipilimumab, TCR clones that came from tumors expanded in the peripheral blood. Early dynamic changes in blood T cell clones, together with increased serum interferon-beta after radiation, were reported as the strongest predictors of response.

The study evaluated CTLA-4 blockade (ipilimumab) given together with focal radiation therapy in patients who had chemo-refractory metastatic non-small-cell lung cancer. This clone was picked up one time. It lacks a known antigen. There are no base qualities to consult, and no much larger clone falls within one base. In the germline V gene (reference sequence), CDR1 corresponds to MNHEY and CDR2 to SMNVEV. The CDR3 spans 15 residues, from the cysteine through the phenylalanine. Only the CDR3 DNA stays, 45 bases, in frame from base 1. Trimmed from V: 6 bases; trimmed from J: 2 bases; junction bases lacking a gene match: 2. Library method: the immunoSEQ multiplex PCR assay. As stored in TCRdb, this immuneACCESS dataset retains in-frame rearrangements with V and J assigned. A fraction of the clones does not appear; measured against another copy, unresolved V genes explain less than half of the discrepancy, and the remainder lacks a known reason. In all, the sample holds some 94,000 clones, and 80% to 85% of those were seen once. Around 25% of the sample rests with the top ten.

The sequence came from a human donor with non-small cell lung cancer that progressed on radiotherapy plus ipilimumab. The rearranged chain carries TRBV27 and TRBJ2-1, and 12 junction bases match TRBD2. The specimen comprised peripheral blood, sampled from a patient treated with radiotherapy plus ipilimumab. The DNA reads TGTGCCAGCAGATCTAGCGGGAGGGCCTACAATGAGCAGTTCTTC. Protein translation: CASRSSGRAYNEQFF.